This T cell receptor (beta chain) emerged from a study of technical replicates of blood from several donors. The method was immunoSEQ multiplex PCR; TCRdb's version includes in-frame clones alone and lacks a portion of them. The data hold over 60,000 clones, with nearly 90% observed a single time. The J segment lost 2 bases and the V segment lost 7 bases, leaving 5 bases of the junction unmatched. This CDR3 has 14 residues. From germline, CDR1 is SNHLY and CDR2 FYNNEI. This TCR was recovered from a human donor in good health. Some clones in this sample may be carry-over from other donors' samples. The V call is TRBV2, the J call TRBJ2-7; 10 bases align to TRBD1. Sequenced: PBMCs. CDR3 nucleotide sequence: TGTGCCAGCATCCGACAGGGGGCTCCCTACGAGCAGTACTTC. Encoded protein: CASIRQGAPYEQYF.